One TCR beta chain is described in this entry. Its antigen is not identified. Germline V gene sequence: CDR1 SGHVS, CDR2 FNYEAQ. The CDR3 totals 14 residues. The ends lost 5 bases at V and 8 bases at J; junction bases unmatched: 6. The sample belongs to a study of response to subunit inactivated influenza vaccine. Using its own MiXCR run on the RT-PCR reads, TCRdb lists one record per CDR3 protein. The data show about 520,000 distinct CDR3 sequences, roughly 23% seen once. Findings of the study overall: It was the authors' suggestion that each seasonal influenza vaccination recruits few new T cells.

The rearrangement joins TRBV7-6 to TRBJ2-4; TRBD1 matches 10 bases. The sequencing here drew on CD4+ T cells sorted from PBMCs, taken more than 4 days after vaccination. The clonotype comes from a man aged 50 or older who received an inactivated influenza vaccine. CDR3 sequence reads: CASSPGTGVDIQYF. CDR3 in DNA: TGTGCCAGCAGCCCCGGGACAGGGGTGGACATTCAGTACTTC.